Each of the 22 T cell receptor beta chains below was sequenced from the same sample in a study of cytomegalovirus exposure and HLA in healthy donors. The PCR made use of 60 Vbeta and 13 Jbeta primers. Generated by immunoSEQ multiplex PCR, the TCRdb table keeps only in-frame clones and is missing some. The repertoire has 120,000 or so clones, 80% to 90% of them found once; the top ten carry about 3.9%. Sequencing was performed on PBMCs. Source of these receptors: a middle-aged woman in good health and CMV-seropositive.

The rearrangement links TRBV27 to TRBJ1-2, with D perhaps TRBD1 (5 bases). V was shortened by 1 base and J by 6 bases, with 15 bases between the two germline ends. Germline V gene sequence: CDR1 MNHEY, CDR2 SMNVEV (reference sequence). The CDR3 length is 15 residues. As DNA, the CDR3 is TGTGCCAGCAGTTTATTAGGTGGGGGGTTCGATGGCTACACCTTC. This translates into CASSLLGGGFDGYTF.

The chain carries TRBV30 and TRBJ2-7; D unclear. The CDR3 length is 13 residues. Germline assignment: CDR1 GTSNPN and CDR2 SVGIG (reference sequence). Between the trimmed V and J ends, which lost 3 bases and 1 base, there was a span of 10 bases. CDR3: CAWSPSISYEQYF. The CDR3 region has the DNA TGTGCCTGGAGCCCTAGTATTTCCTACGAGCAGTACTTC.

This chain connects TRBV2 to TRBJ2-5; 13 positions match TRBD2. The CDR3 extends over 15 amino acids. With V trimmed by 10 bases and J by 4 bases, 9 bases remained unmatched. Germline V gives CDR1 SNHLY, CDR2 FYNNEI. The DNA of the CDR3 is TGTGCCATCTCCGCCGGGACTAGCGGGGTAGAGACCCAGTACTTC. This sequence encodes CAISAGTSGVETQYF.

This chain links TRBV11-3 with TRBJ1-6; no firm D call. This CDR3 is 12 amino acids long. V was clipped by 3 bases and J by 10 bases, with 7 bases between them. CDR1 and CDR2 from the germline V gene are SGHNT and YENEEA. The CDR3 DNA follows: TGTGCCAGCAGCTTGGGAGAGTCACCCCTCCACTTT. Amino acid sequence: CASSLGESPLHF. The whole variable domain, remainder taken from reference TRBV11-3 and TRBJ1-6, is EAGVVQSPRYKIIEKKQPVAFWCNPISGHNTLYWYLQNLGQGPELLIRYENEEAVDDSQLPKDRFSAERLKGVDSTLKIQPAELGDSAVYLCASSLGESPLHFGNGTRLTVT.

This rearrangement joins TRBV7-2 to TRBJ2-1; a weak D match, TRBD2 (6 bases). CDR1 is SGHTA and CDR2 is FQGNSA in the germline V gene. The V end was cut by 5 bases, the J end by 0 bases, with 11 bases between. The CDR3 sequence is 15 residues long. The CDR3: CASSQDYGSYNEQFF. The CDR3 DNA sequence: TGTGCCAGCAGCCAGGACTATGGCTCCTACAATGAGCAGTTCTTC.

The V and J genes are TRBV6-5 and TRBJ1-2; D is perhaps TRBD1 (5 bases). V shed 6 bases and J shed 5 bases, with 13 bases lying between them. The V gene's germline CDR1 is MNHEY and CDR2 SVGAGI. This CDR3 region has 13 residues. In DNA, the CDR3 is TGTGCCAGCAGAACCCAGGGTTGGTATGGCTACACCTTC. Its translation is CASRTQGWYGYTF.

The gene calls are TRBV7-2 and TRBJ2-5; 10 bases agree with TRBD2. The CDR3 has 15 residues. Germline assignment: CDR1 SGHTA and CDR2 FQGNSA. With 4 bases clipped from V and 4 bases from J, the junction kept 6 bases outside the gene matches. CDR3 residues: CASSSPQREGETQYF. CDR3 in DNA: TGTGCCAGCAGCTCCCCCCAGCGGGAGGGAGAGACCCAGTACTTC.

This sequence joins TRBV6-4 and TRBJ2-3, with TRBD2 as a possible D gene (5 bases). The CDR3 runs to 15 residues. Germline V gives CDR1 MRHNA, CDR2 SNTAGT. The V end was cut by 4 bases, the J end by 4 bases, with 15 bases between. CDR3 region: CASSGSSSGSDTQYF. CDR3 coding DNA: TGTGCCAGCAGTGGCTCTAGTTCGGGGTCAGATACGCAGTATTTT.

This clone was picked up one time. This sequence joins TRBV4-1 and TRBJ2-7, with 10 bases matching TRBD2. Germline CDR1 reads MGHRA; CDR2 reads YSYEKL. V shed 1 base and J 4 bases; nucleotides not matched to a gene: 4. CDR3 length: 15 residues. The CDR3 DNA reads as TGCGCCAGCAGCCAAGCAGCTAGCGGGAGTTACGAGCAGTACTTC. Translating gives CASSQAASGSYEQYF.

CDR3 amino acids: CSAPQGVTQYF. The DNA for the CDR3 is TGCAGTGCACCTCAGGGTGTTACGCAGTATTTT. The V gene is TRBV20-1, the J gene TRBJ2-3; TRBD1 might be the D (5 bases). Trimming shortened V by 6 bases and J by 8 bases, and 12 bases separated the two germline ends. Per germline, CDR1 DFQATT and CDR2 SNEGSKA (reference sequence). This CDR3 is built from 11 residues.

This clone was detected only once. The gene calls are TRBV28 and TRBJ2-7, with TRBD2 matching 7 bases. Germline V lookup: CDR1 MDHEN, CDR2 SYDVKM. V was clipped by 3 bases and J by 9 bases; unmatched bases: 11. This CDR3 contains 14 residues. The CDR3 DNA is TGTGCCAGCAGTTTCAGCCCTCGGACTAGTTTGCAGTACTTC. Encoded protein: CASSFSPRTSLQYF.

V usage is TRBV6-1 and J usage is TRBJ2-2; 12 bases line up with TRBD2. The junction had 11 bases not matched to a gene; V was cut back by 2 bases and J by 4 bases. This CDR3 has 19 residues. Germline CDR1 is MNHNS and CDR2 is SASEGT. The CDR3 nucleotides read TGTGCCAGCAGTGAACCACGAGTTACTAGCGGGAGGTCCACCGGGGAGCTGTTTTTT. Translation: CASSEPRVTSGRSTGELFF.

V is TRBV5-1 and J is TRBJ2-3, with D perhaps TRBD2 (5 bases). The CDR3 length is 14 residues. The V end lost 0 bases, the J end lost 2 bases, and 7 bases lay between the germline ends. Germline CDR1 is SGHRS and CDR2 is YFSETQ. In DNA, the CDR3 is TGCGCCAGCAGCTTGGCCCGGGACACAGATACGCAGTATTTT. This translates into CASSLARDTDTQYF.

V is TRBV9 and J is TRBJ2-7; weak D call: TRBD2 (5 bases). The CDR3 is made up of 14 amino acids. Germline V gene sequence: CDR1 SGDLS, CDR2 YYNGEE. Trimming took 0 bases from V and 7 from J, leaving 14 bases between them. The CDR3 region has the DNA TGTGCCAGCAGCGTAGCTATCGAGGGATGGGAGCAGTACTTC. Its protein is CASSVAIEGWEQYF.

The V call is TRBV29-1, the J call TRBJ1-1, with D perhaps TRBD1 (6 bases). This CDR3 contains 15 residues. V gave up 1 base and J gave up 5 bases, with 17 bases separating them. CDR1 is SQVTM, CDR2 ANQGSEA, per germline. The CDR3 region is CSVEGRRGAMTEAFF. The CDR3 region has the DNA TGCAGCGTTGAAGGTCGTCGGGGGGCAATGACTGAAGCTTTCTTT.

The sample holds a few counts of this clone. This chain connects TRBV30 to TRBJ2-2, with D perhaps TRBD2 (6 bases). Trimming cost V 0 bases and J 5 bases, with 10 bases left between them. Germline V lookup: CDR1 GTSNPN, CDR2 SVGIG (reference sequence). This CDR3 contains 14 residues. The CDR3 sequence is CAWSVTGGTGELFF. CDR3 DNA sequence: TGTGCCTGGAGTGTAACAGGAGGGACCGGGGAGCTGTTTTTT.

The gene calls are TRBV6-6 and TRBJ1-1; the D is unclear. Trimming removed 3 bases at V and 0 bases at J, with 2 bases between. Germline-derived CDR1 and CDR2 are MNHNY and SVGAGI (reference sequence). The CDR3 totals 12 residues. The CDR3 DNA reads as TGTGCCAGCAGTTATATGAACACTGAAGCTTTCTTT. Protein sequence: CASSYMNTEAFF.

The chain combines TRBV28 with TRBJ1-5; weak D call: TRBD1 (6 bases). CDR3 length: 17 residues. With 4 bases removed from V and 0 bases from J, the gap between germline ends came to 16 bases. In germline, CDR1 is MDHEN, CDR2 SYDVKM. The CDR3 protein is CASSSLTGLGSNQPQHF. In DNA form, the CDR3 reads TGTGCCAGCAGTTCACTCACAGGGTTGGGTAGCAATCAGCCCCAGCATTTT.

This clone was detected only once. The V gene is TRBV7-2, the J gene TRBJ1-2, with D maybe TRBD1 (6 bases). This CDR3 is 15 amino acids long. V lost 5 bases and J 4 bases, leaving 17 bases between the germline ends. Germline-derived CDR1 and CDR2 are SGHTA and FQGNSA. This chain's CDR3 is CASSPSDSSFYGYTF. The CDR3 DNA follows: TGTGCCAGCAGCCCGTCGGACAGCTCCTTCTATGGCTACACCTTC.

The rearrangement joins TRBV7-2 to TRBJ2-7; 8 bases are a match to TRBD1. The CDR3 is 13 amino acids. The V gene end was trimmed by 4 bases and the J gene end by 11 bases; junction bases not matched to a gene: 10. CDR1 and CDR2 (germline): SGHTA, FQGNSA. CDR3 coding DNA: TGTGCCAGCAGCTACAGTACAGGGGGTGAGAAGTACTTC. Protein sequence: CASSYSTGGEKYF. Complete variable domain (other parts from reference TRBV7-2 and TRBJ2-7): GAGVSQSPSNKVTEKGKDVELRCDPISGHTALYWYRQSLGQGLEFLIYFQGNSAPDKSGLPSDRFSAERTGGSVSTLTIQRTQQEDSAVYLCASSYSTGGEKYFGPGTRLTVT.

CDR3 loop: CATSSGTGSGTRGELFF. The DNA of the CDR3 is TGTGCCACCAGTAGCGGTACGGGTAGCGGGACGAGAGGGGAGCTGTTTTTT. The rearrangement joins TRBV15 to TRBJ2-2; TRBD2 aligns across 8 bases. Germline CDR1 and CDR2: LNHNV and YYDKDF (reference sequence). The CDR3 has 17 amino acids. Germline trimming cut 6 bases from V and 8 bases from J; bases unmatched to any gene: 17.

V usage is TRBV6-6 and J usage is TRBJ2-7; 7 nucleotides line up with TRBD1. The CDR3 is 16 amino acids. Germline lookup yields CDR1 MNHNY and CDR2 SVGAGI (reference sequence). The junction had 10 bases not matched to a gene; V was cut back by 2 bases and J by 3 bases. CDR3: CASSYGMTRDSYEQYF. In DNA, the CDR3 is TGTGCCAGCAGTTACGGAATGACCCGGGACAGCTACGAGCAGTACTTC.